This T cell receptor beta chain was found in a study of T cell repertoires in cytomegalovirus infection. Study as a whole: A matching HLA type, together with CMV infection, was signaled by public TCR beta signatures. The study, taken as a whole, reports: Adding up the frequency of public TCR beta families identified people who carried CMV plus the relevant HLA. The ex vivo response was dominated by HLA-C-restricted CMV-specific TCR beta clonotypes.

For this clonotype: Its antigen is not identified.

Via MiXCR, TCRdb re-called the reads, giving one row per CDR3 protein. The data show 310,000 or so distinct CDR3 sequences, roughly 25% seen once. The germline CDR1 and CDR2 sequences are MDHEN and SYDVKM. The CDR3 loop spans 18 amino acids. V lost 7 bases and J lost 0, with 19 bases in between. This chain links TRBV28 with TRBJ2-6; D remains ambiguous. Source: cultured PBMCs, taken from culture after CMV antigen stimulation. This receptor was identified in a human donor in good health (CMV status not recorded). Some clones in this sample may be carry-over from other donors' samples. DNA of the CDR3: TGTGCCAGCACGGTTCTTTACAGACAAGACTCTGGGGCCAACGTCCTGACTTTC. It encodes CASTVLYRQDSGANVLTF. The full variable domain, completed using reference TRBV28 and TRBJ2-6, is DVKVTQSSRYLVKRTGEKVFLECVQDMDHENMFWYRQDPGLGLRLIYFSYDVKMKEKGDIPEGYSVSREKKERFSLILESASTNQTSMYLCASTVLYRQDSGANVLTFGAGSRLTVL.